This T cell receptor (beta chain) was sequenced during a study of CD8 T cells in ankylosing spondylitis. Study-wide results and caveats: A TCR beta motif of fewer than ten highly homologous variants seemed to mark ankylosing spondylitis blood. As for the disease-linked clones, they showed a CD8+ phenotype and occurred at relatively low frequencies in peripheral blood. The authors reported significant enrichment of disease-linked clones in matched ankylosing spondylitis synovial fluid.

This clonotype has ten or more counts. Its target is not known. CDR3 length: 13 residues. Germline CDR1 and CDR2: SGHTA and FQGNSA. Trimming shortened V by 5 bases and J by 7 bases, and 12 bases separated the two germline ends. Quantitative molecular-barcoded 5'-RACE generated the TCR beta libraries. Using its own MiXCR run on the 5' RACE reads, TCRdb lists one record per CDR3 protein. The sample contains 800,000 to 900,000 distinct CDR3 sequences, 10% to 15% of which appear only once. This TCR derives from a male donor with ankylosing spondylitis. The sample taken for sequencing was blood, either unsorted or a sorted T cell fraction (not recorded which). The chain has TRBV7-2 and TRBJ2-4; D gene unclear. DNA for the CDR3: TGTGCCAGCAGCCCAAGGGTCGGTAACATTCAGTACTTC. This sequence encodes CASSPRVGNIQYF.